A selection of T cell receptor beta chains follows, all from one sample in a study of post-analysis software for immune sequencing data. TCRdb reprocessed the PCR reads via MiXCR and lists one record per CDR3 protein. This table holds 740,000 or so distinct CDR3 sequences, about 50% found once. Sample: blood. Source of these receptors: a girl aged 10 to 17 with multiple sclerosis. The CDR3 runs from the conserved cysteine through the conserved F or W. The D gene is left open where the match is weak. The size entry is marked missing in some rows and otherwise reads once, few, many or a size class.

j_gene	v_gene	abundance	d_gene	len	CDR3aa	CDR3nt
TRBJ2-7	TRBV7-9	few	NA	11	CASSLAPEQYF	TGTGCCAGCAGCTTAGCCCCCGAGCAGTACTTC
TRBJ2-1	TRBV20-1	few	TRBD1	15	CSASHRGLPYNEQFF	TGCAGTGCTAGCCACAGGGGGCTACCCTACAATGAGCAGTTCTTC
TRBJ2-5	TRBV20-1	few	NA	13	CSAARLTQETQYF	TGCAGTGCCGCTCGTCTGACCCAAGAGACCCAGTACTTC
TRBJ2-7	TRBV7-2	NA	TRBD2	18	CASSSSWTSGGTTYEQYF	TGTGCCAGCAGCTCAAGTTGGACTAGCGGGGGGACTACCTACGAGCAGTACTTC
TRBJ1-4	TRBV7-9	NA	NA	16	CASSPGHRPTNEKLFF	TGTGCCAGCAGCCCGGGACATCGGCCAACTAATGAAAAACTGTTTTTT
TRBJ2-6	TRBV21-1	NA	NA	23	CASSKGRRTGLVYGNSGANVLTF	TGTGCCAGCAGCAAAGGAAGAAGGACGGGTCTCGTGTACGGGAACTCTGGGGCCAACGTCCTGACTTTC
TRBJ2-7	TRBV29-1	few	NA	12	CSVIKRPDEQYF	TGCAGCGTTATTAAGAGGCCCGACGAGCAGTACTTC
TRBJ2-2	TRBV15	NA	TRBD2	12	CATSGGAGELFF	TGTGCCACCAGCGGGGGGGCCGGGGAGCTGTTTTTT
TRBJ2-6	TRBV27	NA	NA	15	CASSLEVAGANVLTF	TGTGCCAGCAGTTTAGAGGTCGCGGGGGCCAACGTCCTGACTTTC
TRBJ2-5	TRBV9	NA	NA	14	CASSVGGMANEQYF	TGTGCCAGCAGCGTCGGTGGTATGGCCAATGAGCAGTACTTC
TRBJ1-2	TRBV29-1	few	TRBD1	12	CSVRGQSYGYTF	TGCAGCGTTCGGGGACAGAGCTATGGCTACACCTTC
TRBJ1-5	TRBV7-9	NA	NA	12	CASRTADQPQHF	TGTGCCAGCCGGACAGCCGATCAGCCCCAGCATTTT
TRBJ2-7	TRBV20-1	NA	TRBD2	15	CSVQRGPSGSYEQYF	TGCAGTGTTCAGAGGGGGCCTAGCGGGAGCTACGAGCAGTACTTC
TRBJ1-6	TRBV5-1	NA	NA	15	CASSLEGGENSPLHF	TGCGCCAGCAGCTTGGAGGGGGGGGAGAATTCACCCCTCCACTTT
TRBJ2-7	TRBV29-1	few	TRBD2	13	CSVGASGGVEQYF	TGCAGCGTTGGGGCTAGCGGGGGGGTCGAGCAGTACTTC
TRBJ2-7	TRBV5-1	few	NA	15	CASSLGWRVSYEQYF	TGCGCCAGCAGCTTGGGGTGGCGGGTTTCCTACGAGCAGTACTTC
TRBJ2-1	TRBV11-2	NA	NA	18	CASSEVGGRASSYNEQFF	TGTGCCAGCAGCGAAGTGGGTGGCAGGGCGAGCTCCTACAATGAGCAGTTCTTC
TRBJ2-1	TRBV29-1	NA	NA	13	CSVEGGRPNEQFF	TGCAGCGTTGAAGGAGGTAGACCCAATGAGCAGTTCTTC
TRBJ2-3	TRBV20-1	few	TRBD1	15	CSAIGPTGDTDTQYF	TGCAGTGCGATCGGACCGACAGGGGACACAGATACGCAGTATTTT
TRBJ2-4	TRBV4-1	few	TRBD2	12	CASSLAGEDQYF	TGCGCCAGCAGCCTAGCGGGTGAGGATCAGTACTTC
TRBJ2-5	TRBV20-1	NA	TRBD2	19	CSALVFPGLAGLHKETQYF	TGCAGTGCCCTCGTTTTCCCGGGACTAGCGGGGTTACACAAAGAGACCCAGTACTTC
TRBJ2-4	TRBV3-1	NA	NA	17	CASSQGVRKLAKNIQYF	TGTGCCAGCAGCCAAGGTGTAAGAAAACTAGCCAAAAACATTCAGTACTTC
TRBJ2-5	TRBV7-9	NA	NA	14	CASSLQRNQETQYF	TGTGCCAGCAGCTTACAAAGGAACCAAGAGACCCAGTACTTC
TRBJ2-1	TRBV29-1	NA	TRBD2	14	CSTKSTSGSNEQFF	TGCAGCACGAAATCGACTAGCGGGAGTAATGAGCAGTTCTTC
TRBJ2-1	TRBV6-1	NA	TRBD2	16	CASSETLAGAYNEQFF	TGTGCCAGCAGTGAAACGTTAGCGGGGGCCTACAATGAGCAGTTCTTC
TRBJ1-1	TRBV5-1	NA	TRBD1	14	CASSLNRGDTEAFF	TGCGCCAGCAGCTTAAACAGGGGCGACACTGAAGCTTTCTTT
TRBJ1-1	TRBV20-1	NA	NA	13	CSALAGVETKAFF	TGCAGTGCTCTAGCAGGGGTTGAGACTAAAGCTTTCTTT
TRBJ2-7	TRBV12-3/TRBV12-4	NA	NA	13	CATSLGRGYEQYF	TGTGCCACCAGCCTCGGAAGGGGCTACGAGCAGTACTTC
TRBJ2-7	TRBV12-3/TRBV12-4	few	NA	12	CASRGRLYEQYF	TGTGCCAGCCGGGGGAGGCTCTACGAGCAGTACTTC
TRBJ2-7	TRBV29-1	few	NA	11	CSVGLVYEQYF	TGCAGCGTTGGCCTGGTCTACGAGCAGTACTTC
TRBJ1-2	TRBV10-3	few	NA	13	CAISDGGLGGYTF	TGTGCCATCAGTGATGGGGGGCTCGGTGGCTACACCTTC
TRBJ2-3	TRBV7-2	few	NA	15	CASSLQPSPTDTQYF	TGTGCCAGCAGCTTACAACCGAGCCCCACAGATACGCAGTATTTT
TRBJ2-1	TRBV11-2	NA	TRBD2	16	CASSPHWRGAYNEQFF	TGTGCCAGCAGCCCCCATTGGCGGGGGGCCTACAATGAGCAGTTCTTC
TRBJ2-7	TRBV29-1	NA	TRBD1	14	CSVRDREPLREQYF	TGCAGCGTTCGGGACAGGGAGCCGCTACGCGAGCAGTACTTC
TRBJ2-4	TRBV7-2	NA	NA	17	CASSLVRPSVAKNIQYF	TGTGCCAGCAGCTTAGTCAGGCCTAGCGTTGCCAAAAACATTCAGTACTTC
TRBJ2-7	TRBV6-5	few	NA	16	CASTPGTNLYTYEQYF	TGTGCCAGCACGCCAGGGACCAACTTATACACCTACGAGCAGTACTTC
TRBJ2-1	TRBV29-1	few	TRBD2	13	CSVLSGGYNEQFF	TGCAGCGTTCTTAGCGGGGGCTACAATGAGCAGTTCTTC
TRBJ2-7	TRBV5-1	NA	NA	14	CASMEDTVSYEQYF	TGCGCCAGCATGGAGGACACAGTATCCTACGAGCAGTACTTC
TRBJ2-5	TRBV7-2	NA	TRBD2	17	CASSFGGSGRVRETQYF	TGTGCCAGCAGCTTCGGGGGTAGCGGGAGGGTCCGGGAGACCCAGTACTTC
TRBJ2-1	TRBV12-3/TRBV12-4	NA	NA	17	CASSLVGRQGFYNEQFF	TGTGCCAGCAGTTTAGTCGGACGCCAGGGTTTCTACAATGAGCAGTTCTTC
TRBJ2-1	TRBV7-2	NA	NA	16	CASSLSILKLNNEQFF	TGTGCCAGCAGCTTAAGTATTCTCAAACTAAACAATGAGCAGTTCTTC
TRBJ2-5	TRBV2	NA	NA	13	CASSTRYQETQYF	TGTGCCAGCAGTACGAGGTACCAAGAGACCCAGTACTTC
TRBJ2-7	TRBV6-2/TRBV6-3	NA	TRBD1	14	CASSYWTGVNEQYF	TGTGCCAGCAGTTACTGGACAGGGGTGAACGAGCAGTACTTC
TRBJ1-2	TRBV4-2	NA	TRBD1	15	CASSQGGTADYGYTF	TGTGCCAGCAGCCAAGGGGGGACAGCGGATTATGGCTACACCTTC
TRBJ2-7	TRBV12-3/TRBV12-4	NA	TRBD2	16	CASSLGPGGSSYEQYF	TGTGCCAGCAGTTTGGGTCCGGGCGGGAGCTCCTACGAGCAGTACTTC
TRBJ2-1	TRBV5-1	once	TRBD2	15	CASGFSGGASSEQFF	TGCGCCAGCGGCTTTAGCGGGGGGGCGTCCAGTGAGCAGTTCTTC
TRBJ2-3	TRBV29-1	NA	NA	13	CSVSRGPTDTQYF	TGCAGCGTTTCACGCGGCCCCACAGATACGCAGTATTTT
TRBJ2-1	TRBV4-1	NA	NA	15	CASSQEIGPRNEQFF	TGCGCCAGCAGCCAAGAAATCGGGCCACGGAATGAGCAGTTCTTC
TRBJ2-7	TRBV15	NA	TRBD1	14	CATSRGQGGGEQYF	TGTGCCACCAGCAGAGGACAGGGGGGTGGCGAGCAGTACTTC
TRBJ2-7	TRBV20-1	once	TRBD1	12	CSARQGAHEQYF	TGCAGTGCTAGGCAGGGGGCTCACGAGCAGTACTTC
TRBJ2-1	TRBV14	NA	TRBD2	18	CASSSTRTSVKGGNEQFF	TGTGCCAGCAGCTCCACGAGAACTAGCGTCAAGGGTGGGAATGAGCAGTTCTTC
TRBJ2-1	TRBV29-1	NA	NA	15	CSVRGASGSYNEQFF	TGCAGCGTTAGGGGGGCTAGCGGCTCCTACAATGAGCAGTTCTTC
TRBJ1-3	TRBV10-3	NA	NA	12	CATDGAGNTIYF	TGTGCCACCGACGGAGCGGGAAACACCATATATTTT
TRBJ2-3	TRBV20-1	NA	NA	14	CSWKGRGRADTQYF	TGCAGCTGGAAGGGCAGGGGTAGGGCAGATACGCAGTATTTT
TRBJ2-7	TRBV5-1	NA	NA	14	CASSLGLDPYEQYF	TGCGCCAGCAGCTTGGGTCTAGATCCCTACGAGCAGTACTTC
TRBJ2-1	TRBV7-9	NA	NA	16	CASSLVLGGSYNEQFF	TGTGCCAGCAGCTTAGTATTGGGGGGATCCTACAATGAGCAGTTCTTC
TRBJ2-7	TRBV7-9	few	TRBD1	16	CASSFPRSQGVHEQYF	TGTGCCAGCAGCTTCCCCCGTTCACAGGGGGTTCACGAGCAGTACTTC